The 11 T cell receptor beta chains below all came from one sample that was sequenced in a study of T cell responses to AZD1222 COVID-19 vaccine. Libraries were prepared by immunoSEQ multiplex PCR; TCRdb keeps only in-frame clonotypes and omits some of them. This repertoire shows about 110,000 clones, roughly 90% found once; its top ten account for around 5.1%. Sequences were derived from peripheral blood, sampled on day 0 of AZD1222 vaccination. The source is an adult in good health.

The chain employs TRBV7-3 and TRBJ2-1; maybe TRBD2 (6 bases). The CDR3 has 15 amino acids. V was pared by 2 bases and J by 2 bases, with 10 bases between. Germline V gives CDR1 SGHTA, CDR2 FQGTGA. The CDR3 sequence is CASSLSSGPYNEQFF. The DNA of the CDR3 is TGTGCCAGCAGCTTATCCAGCGGGCCCTACAATGAGCAGTTCTTC. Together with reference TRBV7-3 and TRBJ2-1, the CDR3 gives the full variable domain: GAGVSQTPSNKVTEKGKYVELRCDPISGHTALYWYRQSLGQGPEFLIYFQGTGAADDSGLPNDRFFAVRPEGSVSTLKIQRTERGDSAVYLCASSLSSGPYNEQFFGPGTRLTVL.

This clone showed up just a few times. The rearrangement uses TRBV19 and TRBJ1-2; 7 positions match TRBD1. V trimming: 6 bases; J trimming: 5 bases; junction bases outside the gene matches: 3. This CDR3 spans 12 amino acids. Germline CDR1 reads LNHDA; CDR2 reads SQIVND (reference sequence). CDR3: CASSPTGYGYTF. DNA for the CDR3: TGTGCCAGTAGCCCGACAGGGTATGGCTACACCTTC.

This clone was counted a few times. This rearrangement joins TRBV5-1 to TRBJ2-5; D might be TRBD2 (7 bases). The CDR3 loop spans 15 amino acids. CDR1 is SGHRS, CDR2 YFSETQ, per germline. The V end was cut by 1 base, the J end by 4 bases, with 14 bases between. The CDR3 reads CASSLWSGEGETQYF. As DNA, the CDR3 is TGCGCCAGCAGCTTGTGGTCAGGGGAGGGAGAGACCCAGTACTTC.

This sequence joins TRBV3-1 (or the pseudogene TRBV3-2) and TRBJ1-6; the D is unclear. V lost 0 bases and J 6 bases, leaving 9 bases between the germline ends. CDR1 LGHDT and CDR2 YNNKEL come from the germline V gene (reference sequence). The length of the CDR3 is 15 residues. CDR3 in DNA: TGTGCCAGCAGCCAAGAAGGTGACTTTAATTCACCCCTCCACTTT. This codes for CASSQEGDFNSPLHF.

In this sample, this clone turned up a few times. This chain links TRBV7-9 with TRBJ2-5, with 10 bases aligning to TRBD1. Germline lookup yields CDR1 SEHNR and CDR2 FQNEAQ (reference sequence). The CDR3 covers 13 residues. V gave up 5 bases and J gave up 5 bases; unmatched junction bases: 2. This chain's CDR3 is CASSTGQGETQYF. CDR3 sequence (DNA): TGTGCCAGCAGCACGGGACAGGGGGAGACCCAGTACTTC.

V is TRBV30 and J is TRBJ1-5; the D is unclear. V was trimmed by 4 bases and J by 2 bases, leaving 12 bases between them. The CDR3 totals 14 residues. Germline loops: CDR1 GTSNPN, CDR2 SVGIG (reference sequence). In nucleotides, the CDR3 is TGTGCCTGGAACCGTCTAGGTGGCAATCAGCCCCAGCATTTT. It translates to CAWNRLGGNQPQHF. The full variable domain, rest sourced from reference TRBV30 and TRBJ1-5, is SQTIHQWPATLVQPVGSPLSLECTVEGTSNPNLYWYRQAAGRGLQLLFYSVGIGQISSEVPQNLSASRPQDRQFILSSKKLLLSDSGFYLCAWNRLGGNQPQHFGDGTRLSIL.

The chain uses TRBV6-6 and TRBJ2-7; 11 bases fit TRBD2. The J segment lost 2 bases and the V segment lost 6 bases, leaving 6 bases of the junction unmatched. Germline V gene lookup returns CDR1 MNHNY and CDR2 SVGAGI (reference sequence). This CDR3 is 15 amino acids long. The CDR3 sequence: CASSVGTSGTYEQYF. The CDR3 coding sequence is TGTGCCAGCAGCGTCGGGACTAGCGGCACCTACGAGCAGTACTTC.

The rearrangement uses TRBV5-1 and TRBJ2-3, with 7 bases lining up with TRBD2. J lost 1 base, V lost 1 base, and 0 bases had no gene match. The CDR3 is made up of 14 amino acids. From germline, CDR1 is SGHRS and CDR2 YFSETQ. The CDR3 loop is CASSLTSGTDTQYF. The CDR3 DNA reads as TGCGCCAGCAGCTTGACTAGCGGCACAGATACGCAGTATTTT.

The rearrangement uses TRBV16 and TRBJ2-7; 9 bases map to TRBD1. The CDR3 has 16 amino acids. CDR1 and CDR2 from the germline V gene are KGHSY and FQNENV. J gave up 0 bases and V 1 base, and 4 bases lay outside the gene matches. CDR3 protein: CASSQLGQGSSYEQYF. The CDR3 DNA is TGTGCCAGCAGCCAATTGGGACAGGGAAGCTCCTACGAGCAGTACTTC.

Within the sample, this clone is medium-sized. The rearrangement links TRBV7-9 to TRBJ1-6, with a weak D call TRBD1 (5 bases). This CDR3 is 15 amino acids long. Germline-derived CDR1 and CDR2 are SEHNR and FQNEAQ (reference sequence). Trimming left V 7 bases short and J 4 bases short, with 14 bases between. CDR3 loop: CASTEPRGYNSPLHF. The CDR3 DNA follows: TGTGCCAGCACCGAGCCGCGGGGGTATAATTCACCCCTCCACTTT.

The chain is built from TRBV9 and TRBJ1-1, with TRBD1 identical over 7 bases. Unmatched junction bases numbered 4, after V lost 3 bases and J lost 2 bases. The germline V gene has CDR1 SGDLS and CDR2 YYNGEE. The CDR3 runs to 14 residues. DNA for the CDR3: TGTGCCAGCAGCGCGTGGACAGGAAACACTGAAGCTTTCTTT. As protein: CASSAWTGNTEAFF.